This entry is about one T cell receptor (beta chain). What it binds is not known. There are 14 residues in the CDR3. The V segment lost 7 bases and the J segment 4 bases; nucleotides outside the gene matches: 10. Per the germline V gene, CDR1 is SEHNR and CDR2 is FQNEAQ (reference sequence). The PCR ran on 60 Vbeta and 13 Jbeta primers. Repertoires were generated with immunoSEQ multiplex PCR, while TCRdb's copy carries only in-frame clones and drops some. The repertoire shows about 110,000 clones; the top ten hold 6.8%. Healthy bone marrow donors made up the donors. The entry originates in a study of cytomegalovirus exposure and HLA in healthy donors. Whole-study results and caveats: An analysis done earlier found most TCR beta V segments productive about 90% or about 30% of the time.

This clonotype was obtained from a middle-aged man in good health and CMV-seropositive. The sequenced sample was PBMCs. The rearrangement joins TRBV7-9 to TRBJ2-7; TRBD1 matches 7 bases. The CDR3 sequence: CASNPGQIKYEQYF. In nucleotides, the CDR3 is TGTGCCAGCAACCCGGGACAGATTAAATACGAGCAGTACTTC. The entire variable domain, with the rest obtained from reference TRBV7-9 and TRBJ2-7, is as follows: DTGVSQNPRHKITKRGQNVTFRCDPISEHNRLYWYRQTLGQGPEFLTYFQNEAQLEKSRLLSDRFSAERPKGSFSTLEIQRTEQGDSAMYLCASNPGQIKYEQYFGPGTRLTVT.